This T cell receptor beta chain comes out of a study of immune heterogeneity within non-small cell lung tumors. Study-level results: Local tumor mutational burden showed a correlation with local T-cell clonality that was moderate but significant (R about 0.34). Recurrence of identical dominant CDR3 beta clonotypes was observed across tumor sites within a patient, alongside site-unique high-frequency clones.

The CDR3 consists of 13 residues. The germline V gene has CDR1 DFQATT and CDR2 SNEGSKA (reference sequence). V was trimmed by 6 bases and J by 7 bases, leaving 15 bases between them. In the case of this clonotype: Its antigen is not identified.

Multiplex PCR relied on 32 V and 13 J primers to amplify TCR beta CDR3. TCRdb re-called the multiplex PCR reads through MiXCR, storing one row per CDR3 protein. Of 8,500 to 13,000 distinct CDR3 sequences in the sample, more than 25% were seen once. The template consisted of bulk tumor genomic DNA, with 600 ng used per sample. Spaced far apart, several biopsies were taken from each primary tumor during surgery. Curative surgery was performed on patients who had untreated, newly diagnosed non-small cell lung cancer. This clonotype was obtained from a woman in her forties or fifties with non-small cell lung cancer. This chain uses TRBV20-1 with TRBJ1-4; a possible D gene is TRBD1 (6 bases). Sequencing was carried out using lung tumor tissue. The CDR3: CSANQGTGEKLFF. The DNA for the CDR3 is TGCAGTGCCAACCAGGGGACGGGTGAAAAACTGTTTTTT.